One and the same sample provided the 9 T cell receptor beta chains below, sequenced in a study of T-cell memory formation after mild COVID-19. TCRdb itself ran the 5' RACE reads through MiXCR, one entry per CDR3 protein. The repertoire includes 150,000 to 200,000 distinct CDR3 sequences, about a fifth of them detected once, and more than 20% sits in the top ten. The specimen was PBMCs or a T cell subset sorted from them (not recorded which). All receptors come from an adult woman who had mild COVID-19 (a few samples of this study predate the infection). Cell type and time point are not known.

The gene calls are TRBV5-5 and TRBJ2-5, with a weak D call TRBD1 (5 bases). Germline CDR1 and CDR2: SGHKS and YYEKEE (reference sequence). V dropped 0 bases and J dropped 3 bases, with 9 bases sitting between them. There are 14 residues in the CDR3. The CDR3 reads CASSLVPREETQYF. CDR3 DNA sequence: TGTGCCAGCAGCTTGGTACCCAGGGAAGAGACCCAGTACTTC.

This chain uses TRBV5-5 with TRBJ2-7; no clear D gene. Germline CDR1 and CDR2: SGHKS and YYEKEE (reference sequence). Trimming pared 3 bases from V and 1 base from J, leaving 14 bases between. This CDR3 comprises 15 residues. CDR3: CASSSPNEESYEQYF. In DNA, the CDR3 is TGTGCCAGCAGCTCGCCGAACGAGGAGTCCTACGAGCAGTACTTC.

The rearrangement joins TRBV5-1 to TRBJ1-5, with 8 bases identical to TRBD1. Germline CDR1 SGHRS, CDR2 YFSETQ. The CDR3 sequence is 13 residues long. V shed 6 bases, J shed 10 bases, and the junction held 9 bases outside the gene matches. For the CDR3, the DNA is TGCGCCAGCAAAGCCGGACAGGGTCAACCCCAGCATTTT. Its translation: CASKAGQGQPQHF.

The V and J genes are TRBV5-1 and TRBJ1-5; unclear D gene. The length of the CDR3 is 13 residues. Germline V gene data show CDR1 as SGHRS and CDR2 as YFSETQ. V was cut by 1 base and J by 5 bases, with 7 bases left in between. CDR3: CASSLYGDQPQHF. The CDR3 DNA is TGCGCCAGCAGCTTGTACGGGGATCAGCCCCAGCATTTT.

The rearrangement links TRBV20-1 to TRBJ1-3; D not resolved. V gave up 0 bases and J gave up 0 bases, with 6 bases separating them. The CDR3 has 14 residues. Germline V gene lookup returns CDR1 DFQATT and CDR2 SNEGSKA (reference sequence). CDR3 residues: CSARDESSGNTIYF. Here the CDR3 DNA reads TGCAGTGCTAGAGACGAGAGCTCTGGAAACACCATATATTTT.

The V and J genes are TRBV12-3 or TRBV12-4 and TRBJ2-1, with TRBD2 matching over 10 bases. V shed 4 bases and J 5 bases; nucleotides not matched to a gene: 11. The CDR3 spans 17 residues. CDR3 sequence (DNA): TGTGCCAGCAGTTCACACGCCGGGACTAGCGTGCACAATGAGCAGTTCTTC. Its protein product is CASSSHAGTSVHNEQFF.

The rearrangement uses TRBV11-2 and TRBJ1-1; D not resolved. This CDR3 region has 18 residues. Per germline, CDR1 SGHAT and CDR2 FQNNGV. The V gene lost 0 bases and the J gene lost 6 bases, with 23 bases spanning the gap. CDR3 region: CASSLDGFGRTYSAEAFF. Here the CDR3 DNA reads TGTGCCAGCAGCTTAGATGGTTTCGGGCGTACTTATAGCGCTGAAGCTTTCTTT.

This clonotype was picked up a small number of times. The chain combines TRBV29-1 with TRBJ2-7; D tentatively reads TRBD1 or TRBD2 (6 bases each). V was shortened by 2 bases and J by 4 bases, with 12 bases between the two germline ends. Germline lookup yields CDR1 SQVTM and CDR2 ANQGSEA. This CDR3 has 13 residues. The CDR3: CSVETGTGYEQYF. The CDR3 coding sequence is TGCAGCGTTGAAACAGGGACTGGGTACGAGCAGTACTTC.

This clonotype was recorded a few times. The rearrangement links TRBV7-6 to TRBJ2-7, with D perhaps matching TRBD1 (6 bases). CDR3 length: 15 amino acids. V shed 5 bases and J shed 1 base, with 15 bases lying between them. The germline gives CDR1 SGHVS, CDR2 FNYEAQ. CDR3 protein: CASSLYRELSYEQYF. The CDR3 coding sequence is TGTGCCAGCAGCCTCTACAGGGAATTGTCCTACGAGCAGTACTTC.